A single sample gave rise to the 21 T cell receptor beta chains below, sequenced in a study of T-cell reconstitution after alpha-beta-depleted transplantation in children. Unique molecular identifiers were incorporated into the prepared TCRbeta library. TCRdb used MiXCR to reprocess the PCR reads, holding one entry per CDR3 protein. This table has 700,000 to 850,000 distinct CDR3 sequences, roughly 16% appearing once. Source: PBMCs, mostly from graft donor cells, taken 360 days after TCRalphabeta/CD19-depleted stem cell transplant. These receptors all come from a male patient under 18 who had a stem cell transplant for acute lymphoblastic leukemia, so the T cells may come from the graft donor.

The chain carries TRBV2 and TRBJ2-1; TRBD2 agrees at 8 bases. CDR3 size: 13 residues. V trimming: 6 bases; J trimming: 13 bases; junction bases outside the gene matches: 11. Germline lookup yields CDR1 SNHLY and CDR2 FYNNEI. This CDR3 reads CASSLFSGIDQFF. The CDR3 DNA reads as TGTGCCAGCAGCTTGTTTAGCGGGATTGATCAGTTCTTC. Variable domain in full (rest from reference TRBV2 and TRBJ2-1): EPEVTQTPSHQVTQMGQEVILRCVPISNHLYFYWYRQILGQKVEFLVSFYNNEISEKSEIFDDQFSVERPDGSNFTLKIRSTKLEDSAMYFCASSLFSGIDQFFGPGTRLTVL.

The V gene is TRBV5-1, the J gene TRBJ2-1; 10 bases map to TRBD2. The CDR3 consists of 17 residues. Germline V gene sequence: CDR1 SGHRS, CDR2 YFSETQ. With 3 bases clipped from V and 4 bases from J, the junction kept 10 bases outside the gene matches. The CDR3: CASSWFTVAGGYNEQFF. CDR3 sequence (DNA): TGCGCCAGCAGCTGGTTCACGGTAGCGGGGGGTTACAATGAGCAGTTCTTC.

The rearrangement uses TRBV2 and TRBJ2-3; TRBD2 might be the D (6 bases). The CDR3 has 14 amino acids. Trimming pared 7 bases from V and 0 bases from J, leaving 11 bases between. Germline V lookup: CDR1 SNHLY, CDR2 FYNNEI. The CDR3 bases are TGTGCCAGCAATGGAGGGATAAGCACAGATACGCAGTATTTT. Encoded protein: CASNGGISTDTQYF.

V gene TRBV27 combines with J gene TRBJ2-4; D might be TRBD1 or TRBD2, each matching 5 bases. This CDR3 has 16 amino acids. Germline V CDR1 and CDR2: MNHEY, SMNVEV (reference sequence). Between the trimmed V and J ends, which lost 8 bases and 7 bases, there was a span of 24 bases. The chain's CDR3 is CASSTGAYPQRNIQYF. In DNA form, the CDR3 reads TGTGCCAGCTCCACCGGGGCCTACCCCCAGCGGAACATTCAGTACTTC.

This clonotype was observed a few times. This chain uses TRBV4-2 with TRBJ1-5; D possibly corresponds to TRBD1 (5 bases). Trimming removed 3 bases at V and 4 bases at J, with 13 bases between. Per germline, CDR1 LGHNA and CDR2 YNFKEQ. This CDR3 region has 15 residues. The CDR3 region is CASSQDHPGNQPQHF. The CDR3 DNA sequence: TGTGCCAGCAGCCAGGACCACCCAGGGAATCAGCCCCAGCATTTT.

The V call is TRBV29-1, the J call TRBJ2-5; 7 nucleotides line up with TRBD1. The ends lost 3 bases at V and 2 bases at J; junction bases unmatched: 3. Germline V lookup: CDR1 SQVTM, CDR2 ANQGSEA. The CDR3 totals 13 residues. CDR3 sequence (DNA): TGCAGCGTTGAGGGACAGCGACAAGAGACCCAGTACTTC. It is translated as CSVEGQRQETQYF.

The chain uses TRBV5-1 and TRBJ2-7; weak D call: TRBD2 (5 bases). Trimming pared 4 bases from V and 0 bases from J, leaving 8 bases between. Germline-derived CDR1 and CDR2 are SGHRS and YFSETQ. The CDR3 sequence is 13 residues long. For the CDR3, the DNA is TGCGCCAGCAGCGAGGGCCACTCCTACGAGCAGTACTTC. It specifies CASSEGHSYEQYF.

This clonotype was counted many times. The J gene is TRBJ2-3, the V gene TRBV6-2 or TRBV6-3; no firm D call. The CDR3 is made up of 11 amino acids. Trimming removed 1 base at V and 6 bases at J, with 2 bases between. Germline CDR1 is MNHEY and CDR2 is SVGEGT. CDR3 DNA: TGTGCCAGCAGTTACTTCGATACGCAGTATTTT. Its translation: CASSYFDTQYF.

The chain couples TRBV3-1 to TRBJ2-5, with a tentative D call TRBD2 (5 bases). Between the trimmed V and J ends, which lost 3 bases and 3 bases, there was a span of 8 bases. Germline V lookup: CDR1 LGHDT, CDR2 YNNKEL (reference sequence). This CDR3 is built from 13 residues. DNA for the CDR3: TGTGCCAGCAGCCAGGTCGGGAAAGAGACCCAGTACTTC. This sequence encodes CASSQVGKETQYF.

This clonotype occurred a few times. The rearrangement joins TRBV5-1 to TRBJ2-5; 8 bases line up with TRBD1. The junction had 12 bases not matched to a gene; V was cut back by 3 bases and J by 5 bases. Germline V CDR1 and CDR2: SGHRS, YFSETQ. The CDR3 runs 16 residues. DNA of the CDR3: TGCGCCAGCAGCTCAGGACAGGGCATTATGCTTGAGACCCAGTACTTC. It specifies CASSSGQGIMLETQYF.

In this sample, this clonotype turned up many times. The V and J genes are TRBV12-3 or TRBV12-4 and TRBJ1-5, with D unclear. The CDR3 runs 15 residues. The V end was cut by 2 bases, the J end by 7 bases, with 15 bases between. Here the CDR3 reads CASSLKGQIMQPQHF. The CDR3 DNA sequence: TGTGCCAGCAGTTTAAAGGGCCAAATAATGCAGCCCCAGCATTTT.

This clonotype appeared a few times. This chain joins TRBV7-9 and TRBJ2-3, with no clear D. This CDR3 has 14 amino acids. CDR1 and CDR2 (germline): SEHNR, FQNEAQ (reference sequence). Trimming removed 1 base at V and 4 bases at J, with 9 bases between. CDR3 nucleotide sequence: TGTGCCAGCAGCTTAGACCCGAACGCAGATACGCAGTATTTT. Its protein product is CASSLDPNADTQYF. Based on the CDR3 plus reference TRBV7-9 and TRBJ2-3, the full variable domain is DTGVSQNPRHKITKRGQNVTFRCDPISEHNRLYWYRQTLGQGPEFLTYFQNEAQLEKSRLLSDRFSAERPKGSFSTLEIQRTEQGDSAMYLCASSLDPNADTQYFGPGTRLTVL.

V usage is TRBV2 and J usage is TRBJ2-5, with D possibly being TRBD1 (5 bases). Per germline, CDR1 SNHLY and CDR2 FYNNEI. This CDR3 spans 14 amino acids. The V end was cut by 3 bases, the J end by 1 base, with 9 bases between. CDR3 residues: CASSDRQIQETQYF. The CDR3 DNA sequence: TGTGCCAGCAGTGATCGACAGATCCAAGAGACCCAGTACTTC.

J is TRBJ1-4 and V is TRBV4-1; no reliable D call. The V and J ends lost 4 bases and 4 bases respectively, with 16 bases between them. Germline V gives CDR1 MGHRA, CDR2 YSYEKL. CDR3 length: 16 amino acids. CDR3 residues: CASSPIVGLGNEKLFF. The DNA of the CDR3 is TGCGCCAGCAGCCCGATCGTGGGCCTTGGTAATGAAAAACTGTTTTTT.

This rearrangement joins TRBV29-1 to TRBJ2-7, with D possibly matching TRBD2 (5 bases). Trimming pared 3 bases from V and 3 bases from J, leaving 12 bases between. Germline V lookup: CDR1 SQVTM, CDR2 ANQGSEA. The CDR3 consists of 13 residues. CDR3 in amino acids: CSVERTGDYEQYF. The CDR3 DNA reads TGCAGCGTTGAGCGGACTGGAGACTACGAGCAGTACTTC.

This clonotype was seen a handful of times. The CDR3 region has the DNA TGTGCCAGCAGTTCAGACAGTTCCTGGGGCTACACCTTC. Residues: CASSSDSSWGYTF. The chain employs TRBV12-3 or TRBV12-4 and TRBJ1-2, with D tentatively TRBD1 (5 bases). Trimming removed 4 bases at V and 8 bases at J, with 14 bases between. The CDR3 is 13 amino acids.

This clonotype was seen ten or more times. CDR3 residues: CASSSLGGMYEQYF. In DNA form, the CDR3 reads TGTGCCAGCAGTTCGCTAGGCGGGATGTACGAGCAGTACTTC. The rearrangement links TRBV12-3 or TRBV12-4 to TRBJ2-7, with a weak D call TRBD2 (6 bases). The CDR3 runs 14 residues. Trimming left V 4 bases short and J 4 bases short, with 14 bases between.

The chain employs TRBV7-9 and TRBJ2-5; the match to TRBD2 covers 9 bases. V trimming: 3 bases; J trimming: 4 bases; junction bases outside the gene matches: 3. The CDR3 runs 14 residues. Per germline, CDR1 SEHNR and CDR2 FQNEAQ (reference sequence). CDR3 sequence: CASSFAGGPETQYF. The CDR3 DNA is TGTGCCAGCAGCTTCGCGGGAGGGCCAGAGACCCAGTACTTC.

In its sample, this clonotype was seen once. J is TRBJ2-1 and V is TRBV5-1; no reliable D call. The germline gives CDR1 SGHRS, CDR2 YFSETQ. V was clipped by 3 bases and J by 12 bases, with 10 bases between them. The CDR3 runs to 11 residues. The CDR3 sequence is CASSSYYTQFF. In nucleotides, the CDR3 is TGCGCCAGCAGCTCATACTATACGCAGTTCTTC.

CDR3 in DNA: TGTGCCAGCAGCCAAGGGGGACTAGCGGGCGTCTATAGCACAGATACGCAGTATTTT. It codes for CASSQGGLAGVYSTDTQYF. The gene calls are TRBV3-1 and TRBJ2-3, with TRBD2 identical over 12 bases. The V gene end was trimmed by 1 base and the J gene end by 0 bases; junction bases not matched to a gene: 8. The CDR3 covers 19 residues. CDR1 LGHDT and CDR2 YNNKEL come from the germline V gene (reference sequence).

This clonotype has at least ten counts. The chain is built from TRBV6-5 and TRBJ1-4; 11 bases match TRBD1. This CDR3 is 14 amino acids long. With V trimmed by 4 bases and J by 8 bases, 3 bases remained unmatched. In germline, CDR1 is MNHEY, CDR2 SVGAGI. The CDR3 region is CASSWTGGPEKLFF. CDR3 nucleotides: TGTGCCAGCAGTTGGACAGGGGGCCCGGAAAAACTGTTTTTT.